The TCR beta chain under discussion was sequenced for a study of blood T cells in healthy people across ages. Findings and limits, study-wide: Expanded clonotype shifts may have been confounded, as the donors had an unknown CMV status.

Germline CDR1 is MDHEN and CDR2 is SYDVKM. This CDR3 spans 15 amino acids. The junction had 11 bases not matched to a gene; V was cut back by 4 bases and J by 10 bases. Primers used in a second PCR of roughly 6 to 12 cycles were a sample-barcoded 5' primer and a J-beta primer mix. Using its own MiXCR run on the 5' RACE reads, TCRdb lists one record per CDR3 protein. The table shows about 1.8 million distinct CDR3 sequences, with roughly 50% occurring only once. In regard to this clonotype: The target antigen is unknown.

The receptor's source is a woman aged 35 to 49 in good health. The rearrangement joins TRBV28 to TRBJ1-2; 11 bases align to TRBD1. Material: blood. CDR3: CASSSTGTGGNPYTF. The CDR3 DNA sequence: TGTGCCAGCAGTTCAACCGGGACAGGGGGTAACCCCTACACCTTC.